This TCR beta chain stems from a study of blood T cell repertoires in COVID-19. Germline CDR1 is SGHRS and CDR2 is YFSETQ. This CDR3 comprises 14 residues. V shed 0 bases and J shed 7 bases, with 14 bases lying between them. Sequenced by immunoSEQ multiplex PCR; TCRdb stores in-frame clones only, minus some. Of about 150,000 clones listed, about four fifths were seen once; the top ten hold around 14%. In its sample, this clone was seen a few times. The genes are TRBV5-1 and TRBJ2-7; D is possibly TRBD1 (6 bases). This clonotype was obtained from a woman of 80 years or more with acute or convalescent COVID-19. Sequencing input: peripheral blood. CDR3 nucleotide sequence: TGCGCCAGCAGCTTGGGATCAGGGGCTAGAGAGCAGTACTTC. Encoded protein: CASSLGSGAREQYF. Full variable domain (rest looked up from reference TRBV5-1 and TRBJ2-7): KAGVTQTPRYLIKTRGQQVTLSCSPISGHRSVSWYQQTPGQGLQFLFEYFSETQRNKGNFPGRFSGRQFSNSRSEMNVSTLELGDSALYLCASSLGSGAREQYFGPGTRLTVT.